The T cell receptor beta chain described here comes from a study of blood T cells in healthy people across ages. Primed by a sample-barcoded 5' primer and a J-beta primer mix, a second PCR proceeded for 7 to 11 cycles. TCRdb re-analysed the 5' RACE reads in MiXCR, keeping a single row per CDR3 protein. Of roughly 1.9 million distinct CDR3 sequences in the sample, around 40% were seen once. Details on this clonotype: The target antigen is unknown.

Germline CDR1 reads MNHEY; CDR2 reads SVGAGI. V lost 0 bases, J lost 2 bases, and 9 bases stayed unmatched. This CDR3 has 18 amino acids. Study-wide results and caveats: Donor CMV infection status was unknown, possibly confounding age-related changes in expanded clonotypes. As age increased, TCR beta diversity per million T cells fell in a roughly linear fashion.

The chain carries TRBV6-5 and TRBJ2-3; 9 bases line up with TRBD1. The clonotype was recovered from a human donor in good health. The sample was blood. CDR3 region: CASSYSSTGGAFTDTQYF. CDR3 sequence (DNA): TGTGCCAGCAGTTACTCTAGTACAGGGGGCGCGTTCACAGATACGCAGTATTTT.